This TCR beta chain appears in the sequencing data of a study of read filtering for tumor transcriptome and immune sequencing. Study details: TCR-mapped reads were about 4.05 to 10.27 million with IR-seq versus roughly 80 to 1,300 with RNA-seq. The study's findings and limits: Correlation between methods rose after single-read clonotypes were removed.

This clonotype was recorded at least ten times. Its antigen remains unidentified. The library was built from roughly 400 ng RNA with molecular barcoded adaptors for alpha/delta and beta/gamma chains. TCRdb re-derived calls from the reads in MiXCR, one entry per CDR3 protein. The table includes around 38,000 distinct CDR3 sequences, roughly 13% detected once. Germline CDR1 SGHRS, CDR2 YFSETQ. The CDR3 is 14 residues long. V lost 0 bases and J lost 8; bases outside the gene matches: 5. The sequence was collected from a donor older than 35 with multiple myeloma. The gene calls are TRBV5-1 and TRBJ2-1; 7 bases align to TRBD2. Sequenced: a population of CD138-negative cells sorted from bone marrow. DNA of the CDR3: TGCGCCAGCAGCTTGGGAACTAGCGTTGATGAGCAGTTCTTC. It yields the protein CASSLGTSVDEQFF.